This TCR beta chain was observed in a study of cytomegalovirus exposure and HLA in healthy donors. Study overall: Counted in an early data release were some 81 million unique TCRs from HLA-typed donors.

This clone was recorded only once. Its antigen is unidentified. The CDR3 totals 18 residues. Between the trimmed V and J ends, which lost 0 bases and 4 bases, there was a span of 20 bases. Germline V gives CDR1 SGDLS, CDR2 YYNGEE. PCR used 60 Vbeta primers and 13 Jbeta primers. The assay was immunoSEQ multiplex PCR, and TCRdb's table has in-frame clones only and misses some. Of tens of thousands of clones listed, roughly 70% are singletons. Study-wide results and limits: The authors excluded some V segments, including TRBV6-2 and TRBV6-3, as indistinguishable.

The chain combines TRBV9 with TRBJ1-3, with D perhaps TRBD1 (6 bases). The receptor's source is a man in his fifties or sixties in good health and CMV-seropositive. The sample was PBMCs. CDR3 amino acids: CASSVDEQGTFAGNTIYF. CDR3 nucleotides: TGTGCCAGCAGCGTAGACGAACAGGGCACTTTTGCGGGAAACACCATATATTTT.